This T cell receptor (beta chain) was observed in a study of cytomegalovirus exposure and HLA in healthy donors. Points from the study as a whole: HLA restriction was apparent for most CMV-associated TCR beta chains in a later analysis.

CDR1 is MNHEY, CDR2 SVGAGI, per germline. Trimming took 6 bases from V and 5 from J; bases not matched to a gene: 4. CDR3 size: 14 residues. The PCR used 60 Vbeta and 13 Jbeta primers. Assay used: immunoSEQ multiplex PCR; TCRdb lists only in-frame clones, some missing. The repertoire consists of about 170,000 clones, with approximately 70% occurring once and the leading ten covering about 2.5%. Notes on this clone: Its antigen is not known.

The V and J genes are TRBV6-5 and TRBJ1-4, with 9 bases identical to TRBD1. The sequenced sample was PBMCs. The clonotype comes from a human donor in good health. The CDR3 coding sequence is TGTGCCAGCAGCTCCGGGACAGGGAATGAAAAACTGTTTTTT. Amino acids: CASSSGTGNEKLFF.